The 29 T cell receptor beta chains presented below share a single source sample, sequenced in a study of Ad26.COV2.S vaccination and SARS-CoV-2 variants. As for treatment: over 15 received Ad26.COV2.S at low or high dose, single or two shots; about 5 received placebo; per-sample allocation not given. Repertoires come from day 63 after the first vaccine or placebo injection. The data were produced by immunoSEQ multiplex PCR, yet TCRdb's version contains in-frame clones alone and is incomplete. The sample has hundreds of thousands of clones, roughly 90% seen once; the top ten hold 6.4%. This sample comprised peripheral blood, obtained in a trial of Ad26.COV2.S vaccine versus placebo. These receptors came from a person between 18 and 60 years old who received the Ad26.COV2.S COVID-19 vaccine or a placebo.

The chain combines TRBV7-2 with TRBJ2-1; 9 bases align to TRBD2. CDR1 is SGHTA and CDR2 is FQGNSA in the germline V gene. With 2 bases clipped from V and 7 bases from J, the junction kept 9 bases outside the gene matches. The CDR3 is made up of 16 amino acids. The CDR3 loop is CASSLPAGLAANEQFF. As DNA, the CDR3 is TGTGCCAGCAGCTTACCCGCGGGACTAGCAGCTAATGAGCAGTTCTTC.

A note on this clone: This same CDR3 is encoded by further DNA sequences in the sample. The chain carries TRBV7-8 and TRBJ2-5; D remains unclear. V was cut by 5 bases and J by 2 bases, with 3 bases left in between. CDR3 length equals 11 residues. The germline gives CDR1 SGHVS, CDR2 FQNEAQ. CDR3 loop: CASSLQETQYF. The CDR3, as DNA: TGTGCCAGCAGCCTACAAGAGACCCAGTACTTC.

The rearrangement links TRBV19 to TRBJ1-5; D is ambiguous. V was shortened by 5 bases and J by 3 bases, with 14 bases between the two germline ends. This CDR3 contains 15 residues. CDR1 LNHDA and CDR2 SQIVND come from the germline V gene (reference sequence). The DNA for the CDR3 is TGTGCCAGTAGTGTAACATTAGAGAACAATCAGCCCCAGCATTTT. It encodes CASSVTLENNQPQHF. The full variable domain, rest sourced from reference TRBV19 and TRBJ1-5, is DGGITQSPKYLFRKEGQNVTLSCEQNLNHDAMYWYRQDPGQGLRLIYYSQIVNDFQKGDIAEGYSVSREKKESFPLTVTSAQKNPTAFYLCASSVTLENNQPQHFGDGTRLSIL.

CDR3 DNA sequence: TGCGCCAGCAGCTTGGGAAGGGGAGCATTAAGCACTGAAGCTTTCTTT. Encoded protein: CASSLGRGALSTEAFF. V is TRBV5-1 and J is TRBJ1-1; possible D gene TRBD1, 5 bases. The CDR3 loop spans 16 amino acids. The V gene lost 0 bases and the J gene lost 4 bases, with 16 bases spanning the gap. Germline V gene data show CDR1 as SGHRS and CDR2 as YFSETQ.

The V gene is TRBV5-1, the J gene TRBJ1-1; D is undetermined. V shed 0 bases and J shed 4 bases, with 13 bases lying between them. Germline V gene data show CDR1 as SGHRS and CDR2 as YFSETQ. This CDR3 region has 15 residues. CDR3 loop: CASSLVLGTVTEAFF. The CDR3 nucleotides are TGCGCCAGCAGCTTGGTGCTGGGTACGGTCACTGAAGCTTTCTTT.

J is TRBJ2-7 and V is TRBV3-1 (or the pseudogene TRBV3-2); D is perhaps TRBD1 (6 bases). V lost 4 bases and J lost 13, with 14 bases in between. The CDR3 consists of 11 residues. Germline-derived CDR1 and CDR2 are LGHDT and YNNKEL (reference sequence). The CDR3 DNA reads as TGTGCCAGCAGCCCAGGGGTCGGCCTTTACTTC. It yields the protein CASSPGVGLYF.

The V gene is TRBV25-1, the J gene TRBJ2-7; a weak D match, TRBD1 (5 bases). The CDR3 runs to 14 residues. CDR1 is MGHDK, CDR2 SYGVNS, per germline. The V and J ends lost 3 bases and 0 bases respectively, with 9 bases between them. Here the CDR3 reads CASSDEDTSYEQYF. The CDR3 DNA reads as TGTGCCAGCAGTGATGAGGACACCTCCTACGAGCAGTACTTC.

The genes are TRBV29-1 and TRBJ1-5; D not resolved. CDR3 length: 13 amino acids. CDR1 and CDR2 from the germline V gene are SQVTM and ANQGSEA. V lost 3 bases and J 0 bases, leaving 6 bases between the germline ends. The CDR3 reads CSVEDSSNQPQHF. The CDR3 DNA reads TGCAGCGTTGAGGACTCTAGCAATCAGCCCCAGCATTTT.

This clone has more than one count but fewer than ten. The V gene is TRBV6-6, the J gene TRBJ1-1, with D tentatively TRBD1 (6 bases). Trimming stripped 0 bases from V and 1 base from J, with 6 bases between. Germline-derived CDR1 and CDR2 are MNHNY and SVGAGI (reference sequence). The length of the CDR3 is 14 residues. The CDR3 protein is CASSYSRGNTEAFF. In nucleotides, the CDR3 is TGTGCCAGCAGTTACTCCAGGGGGAACACTGAAGCTTTCTTT.

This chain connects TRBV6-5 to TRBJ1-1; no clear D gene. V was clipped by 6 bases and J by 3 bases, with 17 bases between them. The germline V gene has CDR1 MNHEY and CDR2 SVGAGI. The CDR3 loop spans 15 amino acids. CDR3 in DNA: TGTGCCAGCAGAAGTGCGAAGGTGGAGGACACTGAAGCTTTCTTT. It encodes CASRSAKVEDTEAFF.

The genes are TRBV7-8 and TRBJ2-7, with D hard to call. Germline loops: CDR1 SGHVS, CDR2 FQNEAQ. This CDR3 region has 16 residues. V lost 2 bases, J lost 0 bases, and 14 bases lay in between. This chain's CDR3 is CASSLFGPGGSYEQYF. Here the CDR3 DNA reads TGTGCCAGCAGCTTATTTGGGCCTGGCGGCTCCTACGAGCAGTACTTC.

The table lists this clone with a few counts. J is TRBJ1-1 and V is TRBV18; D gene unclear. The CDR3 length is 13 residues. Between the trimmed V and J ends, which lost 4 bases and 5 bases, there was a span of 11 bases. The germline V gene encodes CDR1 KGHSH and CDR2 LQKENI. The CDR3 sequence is CASSQDIGTEAFF. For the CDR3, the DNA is TGTGCCAGCTCACAGGATATTGGGACTGAAGCTTTCTTT.

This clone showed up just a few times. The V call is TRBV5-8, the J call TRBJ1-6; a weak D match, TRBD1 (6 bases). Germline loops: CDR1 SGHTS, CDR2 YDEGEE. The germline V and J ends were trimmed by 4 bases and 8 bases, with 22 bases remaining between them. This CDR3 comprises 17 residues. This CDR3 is CASSAGSGQLVDSPLHF. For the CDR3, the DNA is TGTGCCAGCAGCGCCGGATCCGGACAGCTTGTAGATTCACCCCTCCACTTT.

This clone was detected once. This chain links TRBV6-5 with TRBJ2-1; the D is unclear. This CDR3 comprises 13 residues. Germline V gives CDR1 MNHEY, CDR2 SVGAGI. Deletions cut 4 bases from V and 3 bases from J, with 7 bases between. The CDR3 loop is CASSFRDYNEQFF. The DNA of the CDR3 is TGTGCCAGCAGTTTCCGAGACTACAATGAGCAGTTCTTC.

The CDR3 DNA reads TGCGCCAGCAGCTTGGAGGGGAGGTCCTACAATGAGCAGTTCTTC. Translating it yields CASSLEGRSYNEQFF. V and J are TRBV5-1 and TRBJ2-1, with D perhaps TRBD2 (6 bases). Germline V gives CDR1 SGHRS, CDR2 YFSETQ. The CDR3 extends over 15 amino acids. Between the trimmed V and J ends, which lost 0 bases and 1 base, there was a span of 8 bases.

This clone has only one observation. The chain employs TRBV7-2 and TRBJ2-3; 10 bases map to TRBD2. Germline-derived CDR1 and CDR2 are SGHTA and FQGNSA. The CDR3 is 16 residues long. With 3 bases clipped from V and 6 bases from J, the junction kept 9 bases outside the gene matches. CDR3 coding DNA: TGTGCCAGCAGCTTGCGCCAGCGGGGGGGCCTCGATACGCAGTATTTT. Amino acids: CASSLRQRGGLDTQYF.

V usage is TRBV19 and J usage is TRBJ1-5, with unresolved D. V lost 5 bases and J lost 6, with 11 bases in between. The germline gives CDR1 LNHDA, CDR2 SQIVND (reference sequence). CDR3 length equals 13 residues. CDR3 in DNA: TGTGCCAGTAGTGCTCCGTTTGTTCAGCCCCAGCATTTT. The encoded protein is CASSAPFVQPQHF.

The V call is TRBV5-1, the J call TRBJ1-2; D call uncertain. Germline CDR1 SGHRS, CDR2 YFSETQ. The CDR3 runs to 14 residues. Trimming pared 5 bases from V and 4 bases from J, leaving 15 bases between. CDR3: CASRTQVGGYGYTF. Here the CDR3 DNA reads TGCGCCAGCAGAACCCAGGTGGGTGGCTATGGCTACACCTTC.

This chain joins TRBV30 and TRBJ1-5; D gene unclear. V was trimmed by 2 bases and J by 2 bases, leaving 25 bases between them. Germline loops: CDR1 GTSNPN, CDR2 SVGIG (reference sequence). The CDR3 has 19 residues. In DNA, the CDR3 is TGTGCCTGGAGTCCTACCGGGTTCTTCGATGATTTTCGCAATCAGCCCCAGCATTTT. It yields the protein CAWSPTGFFDDFRNQPQHF.

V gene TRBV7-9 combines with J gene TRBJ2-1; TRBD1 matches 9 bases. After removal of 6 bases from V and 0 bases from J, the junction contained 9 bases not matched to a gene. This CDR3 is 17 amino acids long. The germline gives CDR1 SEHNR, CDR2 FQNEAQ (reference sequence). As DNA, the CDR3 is TGTGCCAGCAGTACCGGGACAGGGATCAACTCCTACAATGAGCAGTTCTTC. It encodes CASSTGTGINSYNEQFF.

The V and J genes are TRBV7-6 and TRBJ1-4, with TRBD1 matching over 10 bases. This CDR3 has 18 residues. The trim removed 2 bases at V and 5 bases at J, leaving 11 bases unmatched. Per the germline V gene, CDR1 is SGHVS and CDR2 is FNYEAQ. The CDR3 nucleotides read TGTGCCAGCAGCTTAATTGTGGGACAGGGGAGGGCCAATGAAAAACTGTTTTTT. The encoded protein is CASSLIVGQGRANEKLFF.

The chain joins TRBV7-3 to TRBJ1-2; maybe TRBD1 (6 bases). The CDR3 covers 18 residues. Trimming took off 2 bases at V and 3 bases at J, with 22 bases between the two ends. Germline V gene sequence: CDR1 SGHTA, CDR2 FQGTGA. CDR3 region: CASSLWGRGGQNDYGYTF. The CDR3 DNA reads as TGTGCCAGCAGCTTATGGGGCCGAGGGGGTCAGAATGACTATGGCTACACCTTC.

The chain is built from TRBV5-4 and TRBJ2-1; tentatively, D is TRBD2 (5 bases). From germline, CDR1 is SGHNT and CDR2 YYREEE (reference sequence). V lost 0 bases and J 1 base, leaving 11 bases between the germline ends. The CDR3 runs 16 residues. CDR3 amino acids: CASSLAPRGSYNEQFF. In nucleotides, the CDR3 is TGTGCCAGCAGCTTGGCCCCCAGAGGGTCCTACAATGAGCAGTTCTTC.

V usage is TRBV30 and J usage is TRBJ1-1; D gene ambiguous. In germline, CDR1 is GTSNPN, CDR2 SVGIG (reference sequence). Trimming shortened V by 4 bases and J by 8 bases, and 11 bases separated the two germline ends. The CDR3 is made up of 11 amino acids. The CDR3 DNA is TGTGCCTGGAATTTCGACCGAGAAGCTTTCTTT. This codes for CAWNFDREAFF.

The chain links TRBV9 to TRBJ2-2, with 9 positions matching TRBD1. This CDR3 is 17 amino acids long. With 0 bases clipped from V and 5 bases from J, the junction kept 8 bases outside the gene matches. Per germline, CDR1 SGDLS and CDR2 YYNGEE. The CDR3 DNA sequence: TGTGCCAGCAGCGTAGTTAAGGGACAGGGATCGACCGGGGAGCTGTTTTTT. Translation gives CASSVVKGQGSTGELFF.

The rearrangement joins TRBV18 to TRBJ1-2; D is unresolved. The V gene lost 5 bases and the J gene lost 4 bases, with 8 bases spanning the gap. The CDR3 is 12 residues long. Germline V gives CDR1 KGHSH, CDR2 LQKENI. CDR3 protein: CASSLSSYGYTF. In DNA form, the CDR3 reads TGTGCCAGCTCATTGAGTTCCTATGGCTACACCTTC.

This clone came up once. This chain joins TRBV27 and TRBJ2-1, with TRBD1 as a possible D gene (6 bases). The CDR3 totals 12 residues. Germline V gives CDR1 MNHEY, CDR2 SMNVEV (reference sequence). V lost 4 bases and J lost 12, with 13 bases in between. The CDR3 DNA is TGTGCCAGCAGTTCCTACAGGGTAAGGCAGTTCTTC. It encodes CASSSYRVRQFF.

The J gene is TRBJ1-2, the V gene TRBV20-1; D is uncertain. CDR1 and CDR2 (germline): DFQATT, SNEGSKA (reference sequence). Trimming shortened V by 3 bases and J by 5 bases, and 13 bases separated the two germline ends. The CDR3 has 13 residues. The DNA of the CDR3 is TGCAGTGCTAGTGGGGAGGGTTTTTATGGCTACACCTTC. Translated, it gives CSASGEGFYGYTF.

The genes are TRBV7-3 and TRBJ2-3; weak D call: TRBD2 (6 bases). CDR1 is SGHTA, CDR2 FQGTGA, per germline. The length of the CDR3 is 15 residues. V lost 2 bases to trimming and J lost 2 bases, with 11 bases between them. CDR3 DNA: TGTGCCAGCAGCTTACGGGGGAGTACCACAGATACGCAGTATTTT. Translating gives CASSLRGSTTDTQYF. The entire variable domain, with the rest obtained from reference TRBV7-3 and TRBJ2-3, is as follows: GAGVSQTPSNKVTEKGKYVELRCDPISGHTALYWYRQSLGQGPEFLIYFQGTGAADDSGLPNDRFFAVRPEGSVSTLKIQRTERGDSAVYLCASSLRGSTTDTQYFGPGTRLTVL.